This T cell receptor beta chain was identified during a study of blood T cell repertoires in COVID-19. Looking at the study overall: Specimens from acute and convalescent COVID-19 originated in the United States, Italy and Spain. T cells, B-cell-depleted T cells, or PBMCs provided the cDNA or gDNA that served as material.

About this clone itself: The junction departs from germline at one end; a sequencing error may be responsible.

In the source study's methods: Amplification with reference gene primers provided the estimates of nucleated cell counts. TCRdb's table, derived via immunoSEQ multiplex PCR, lists solely in-frame clones and lacks some. Clone size and the V and J calls come from that table; the DNA yielded D and trimming. Of some 72,000 clones listed, around 89% were seen once; the top ten hold about 0.5%. The germline CDR1 and CDR2 sequences are SGHVS and FQNEAQ. The CDR3 extends over 13 amino acids. The clonotype originates from a man between 60 and 75 years old with acute or convalescent COVID-19. The sequenced sample was peripheral blood. The chain uses TRBV7-8 and TRBJ1-1, with D tentatively TRBD1 (6 bases). The CDR3 DNA reads as TGTGCCGGCAGCGCCTGGACACAGGGAGAAGCTTTCTTT. Translating gives CAGSAWTQGEAFF.